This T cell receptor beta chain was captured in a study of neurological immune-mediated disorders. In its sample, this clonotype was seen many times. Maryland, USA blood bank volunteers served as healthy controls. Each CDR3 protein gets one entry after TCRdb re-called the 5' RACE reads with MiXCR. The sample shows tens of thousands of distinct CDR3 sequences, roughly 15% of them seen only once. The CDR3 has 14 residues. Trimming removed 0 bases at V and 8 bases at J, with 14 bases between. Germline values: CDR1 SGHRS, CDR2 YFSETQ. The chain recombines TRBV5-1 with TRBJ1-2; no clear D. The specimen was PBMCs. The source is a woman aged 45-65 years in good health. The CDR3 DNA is TGCGCCAGCAGCTTGGTGGCAGGTCTTGACGGCTACACCTTC. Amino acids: CASSLVAGLDGYTF.